Included here is one TCR beta chain sequence, with context. In this sample, this clonotype turned up a few times. This clone's antigen is unknown. No per-base quality is available; no much larger clone lies one base away. The sample was run on an Illumina NovaSeq 6000. TCRalpha and TCRbeta cDNA libraries were built by 5'RACE with constant-segment primers, adding sample barcodes and unique molecular identifiers. RNA was extracted from every sample with Trizol reagent. Libraries were amplified in two PCR steps, with a second sample barcode and Illumina TruSeq adapters added in the second step. Sequencing of the libraries was done on an Illumina NovaSeq, producing 2 x 150 bp paired-end reads. As for how the authors treated the data: With migec v1.2.7, reads were demultiplexed and then collapsed into UMI-guided consensus sequences. Using mixcr v2.1.11, UMI consensuses were aligned to TRA and TRB V and J templates and then assembled into clonotypes. Clonotypes were classified as expanded or contracted when called significant by both edgeR and NoisET, with noise models trained on biological replicates. For edgeR calls, the cutoffs were a false discovery rate-adjusted p below 0.01 and a log2 fold-change threshold of 1. As an exploratory analysis of dynamics, PCA with hierarchical clustering was applied to max-normalized trajectories of the 1000 most abundant clonotypes. Separately sequenced CD4+ and CD8+ repertoires were used to assign the CD4 or CD8 phenotype of responding clones. The raw public reads went through TCRdb reprocessing: fastp at Q25, MiXCR clone calling, in-frame beta chains kept. Rows are combined by CDR3 protein, so each entry shows the most common genes and DNA. The V and J calls were determined by TCRdb, not by the authors. The sample table shows about 500,000 distinct CDR3 sequences, and about a fifth are seen once. The ten biggest clones cover 9.5% to 15% of the sample.

These data are taken from a study of T-cell memory formation after mild COVID-19 (dated by TCRdb to the early 2020s). For the study in its entirety: TCR sequence clusters from the two donors were largely donor specific. The cohort comprised two young, previously healthy adult volunteers, one female and one male. In a couple of donors, T-cell clones that expanded and contracted after mild COVID-19 were tracked by sequencing TCRalpha and TCRbeta repertoires over time.

Ficoll-Paque density gradient centrifugation was used to isolate PBMCs. Trimming at the junction amounts to 4 bases on V and 0 bases on J, and the germline ends lie 12 bases apart. The CDR3 numbers 14 residues from cysteine through phenylalanine. The entry retains the CDR3 DNA only, 42 bases that are in frame from base 1. CDR1 DFQATT and CDR2 SNEGSKA are derived from the germline V gene (reference sequence). The paper as a whole reports these results and caveats: Some responding clones were detected in pre-infection memory, which suggested that pre-existing cross-reactive memory T cells had joined the SARS-CoV-2 response. The study covered only a couple of mild cases, and larger cohorts including severe cases with pre-infection samples were considered necessary. The second-wave clones that peaked on day 37 were not confirmed to be SARS-CoV-2 specific. Clones that contracted from day 15 to 85 showed balanced CD4/CD8 phenotypes, whereas a second wave of clones that expanded from day 15 to 37 leaned towards CD4+. Contracting CD4+ clones turned up mainly in the CM and EM memory subsets, whereas EMRA was where CD8+ clones were enriched.

Sequencing was carried out using PBMCs or a T cell subset sorted from them (not recorded which). This receptor chain uses TRBV20-1 and TRBJ1-1; the D region possibly corresponds to TRBD1 (6 bases align). The receptor was derived from an adult woman who had mild COVID-19 (a few samples of this study predate the infection). The sample titles of this study are shuffled in the database, so cell type and time point are left out; the donor was told from shared clones. The nucleotide sequence reads as follows: TGCAGTGCTAACCTCCGGGGGCTGAACACTGAAGCTTTCTTT. The encoded protein is CSANLRGLNTEAFF.